This TCR beta chain was retrieved from a study of blood T cell repertoires in COVID-19. Study-level background: Samples of COVID-19 (acute and convalescent) were obtained from the United States, Italy and Spain.

The CDR3 contains 15 residues. V shed 0 bases, J shed 7 bases, and the junction held 8 bases outside the gene matches. Germline V gene data show CDR1 as LGHNA and CDR2 as YSLEER. Libraries were prepared by immunoSEQ multiplex PCR; TCRdb keeps only in-frame clonotypes and omits some of them. Here the sample spans some 80,000 clones, around 79% being singletons. The rearrangement joins TRBV4-3 to TRBJ2-5; 7 bases agree with TRBD2. Material: peripheral blood. The sequence was collected from a woman older than 75 with active or convalescent COVID-19. The CDR3 DNA is TGCGCCAGCAGCCAAGATCGCGCGGGAGTGGGGACCCAGTACTTC. Encoded protein: CASSQDRAGVGTQYF.